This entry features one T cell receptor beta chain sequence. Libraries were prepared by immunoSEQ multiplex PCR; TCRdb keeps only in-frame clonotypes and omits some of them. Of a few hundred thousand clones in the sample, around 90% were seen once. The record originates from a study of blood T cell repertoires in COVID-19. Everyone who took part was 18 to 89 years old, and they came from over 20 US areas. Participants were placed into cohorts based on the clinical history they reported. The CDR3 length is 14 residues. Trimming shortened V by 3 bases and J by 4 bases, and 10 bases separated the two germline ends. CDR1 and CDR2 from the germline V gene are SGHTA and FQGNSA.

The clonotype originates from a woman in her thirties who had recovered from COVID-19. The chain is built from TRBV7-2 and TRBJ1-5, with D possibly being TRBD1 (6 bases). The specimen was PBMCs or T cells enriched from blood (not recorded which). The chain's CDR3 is CASSLRGNNQPQHF. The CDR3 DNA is TGTGCCAGCAGCTTGAGGGGGAATAATCAGCCCCAGCATTTT.